These 7 T cell receptor beta chains were sequenced from one sample in a study of cytomegalovirus exposure and HLA in healthy donors. Primers for the PCR totalled 60 Vbeta and 13 Jbeta. Measured with immunoSEQ multiplex PCR; TCRdb has only the in-frame clones, and not every one. The sample carries some 130,000 clones, 65% to 80% recorded once. The sample was PBMCs. The receptors derive from a human donor in good health.

The chain uses TRBV10-3 and TRBJ1-5; possible D gene TRBD1, 5 bases. The CDR3 consists of 13 residues. V was trimmed by 7 bases and J by 1 base, leaving 8 bases between them. Per the germline V gene, CDR1 is ENHRY and CDR2 is SYGVKD. DNA for the CDR3: TGTGCCATCAATCAGGGAAGCAATCAGCCCCAGCATTTT. It yields the protein CAINQGSNQPQHF.

CDR3 sequence: CASRQTGAAGELFF. CDR3 DNA sequence: TGTGCCAGCAGGCAGACAGGGGCTGCCGGGGAGCTGTTTTTT. The V and J genes are TRBV6-1 and TRBJ2-2; 8 positions match TRBD1. This CDR3 region has 14 residues. Germline V gene sequence: CDR1 MNHNS, CDR2 SASEGT. V dropped 6 bases and J dropped 6; count of bases not matched to a gene: 6.

The V call is TRBV11-2, the J call TRBJ2-3; D may be TRBD1 (5 bases). CDR1 SGHAT and CDR2 FQNNGV come from the germline V gene. CDR3 length: 16 residues. Trimming took 5 bases from V and 2 from J, leaving 17 bases between them. The CDR3 bases are TGTGCCAGCAGCCTCCCTTGGGGCGCGAACACAGATACGCAGTATTTT. Its translation: CASSLPWGANTDTQYF. The full variable domain, rest sourced from reference TRBV11-2 and TRBJ2-3, is EAGVAQSPRYKIIEKRQSVAFWCNPISGHATLYWYQQILGQGPKLLIQFQNNGVVDDSQLPKDRFSAERLKGVDSTLKIQPAKLEDSAVYLCASSLPWGANTDTQYFGPGTRLTVL.

This chain joins TRBV4-1 and TRBJ1-2, with unresolved D. The CDR3 contains 16 residues. Trimming took 2 bases from V and 4 from J, leaving 17 bases between them. The V gene's germline CDR1 is MGHRA and CDR2 YSYEKL. As DNA, the CDR3 is TGCGCCAGCAGCCAACTTCCCGTGGTTGGAGGCTATGGCTACACCTTC. It specifies CASSQLPVVGGYGYTF.

In regard to this clone: At one of its ends the junction is not consistent with the germline gene, which may arise from a read error. The rearrangement joins TRBV7-9 to TRBJ2-6; D perhaps matches TRBD2 (6 bases). This CDR3 contains 12 residues. Germline assignment: CDR1 SEHNR and CDR2 FQNEAQ (reference sequence). CDR3 sequence: CASSPGGNVLTF. The DNA of the CDR3 is TGTGCCAGCAGCCCCGGGGGCAACGTCCTGACTTTC.

There are a few counts of this clone. This sequence joins TRBV5-1 and TRBJ2-3; 8 bases line up with TRBD2. The CDR3 spans 18 residues. The junction had 12 bases not matched to a gene; V was cut back by 1 base and J by 2 bases. The germline V gene has CDR1 SGHRS and CDR2 YFSETQ. The CDR3 DNA follows: TGCGCCAGCAGCTTGTCGCTAGCGGGCATCCCGATCACAGATACGCAGTATTTT. Translating gives CASSLSLAGIPITDTQYF.

The V gene is TRBV7-8, the J gene TRBJ1-1; D is unresolved. Trimming took off 2 bases at V and 1 base at J, with 11 bases between the two ends. The germline V gene has CDR1 SGHVS and CDR2 FQNEAQ. The CDR3 consists of 15 residues. The CDR3 DNA is TGTGCCAGCAGCTTACTTTCTTACGGGAACACTGAAGCTTTCTTT. As protein: CASSLLSYGNTEAFF.